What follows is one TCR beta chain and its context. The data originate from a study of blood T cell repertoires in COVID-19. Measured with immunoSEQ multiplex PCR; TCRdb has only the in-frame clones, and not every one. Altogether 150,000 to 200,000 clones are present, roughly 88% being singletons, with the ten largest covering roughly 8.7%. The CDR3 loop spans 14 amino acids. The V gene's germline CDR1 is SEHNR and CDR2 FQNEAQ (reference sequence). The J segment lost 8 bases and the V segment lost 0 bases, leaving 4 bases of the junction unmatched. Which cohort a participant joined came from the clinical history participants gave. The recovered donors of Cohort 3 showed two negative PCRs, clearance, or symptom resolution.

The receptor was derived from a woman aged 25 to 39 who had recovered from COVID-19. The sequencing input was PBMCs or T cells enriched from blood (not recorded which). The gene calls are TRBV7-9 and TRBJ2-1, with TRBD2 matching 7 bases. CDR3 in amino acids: CASSLAGREDEQFF. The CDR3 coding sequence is TGTGCCAGCAGCTTAGCTGGGAGGGAGGATGAGCAGTTCTTC.